A selection of T cell receptor beta chains follows, all from one sample in a study of cytomegalovirus exposure and HLA in healthy donors. The assay was immunoSEQ multiplex PCR, and TCRdb's table has in-frame clones only and misses some. Across around 140,000 clones, the top ten clones capture 1.5% to 2% of the sample. Input material: PBMCs. These receptors came from a woman between 50 and 59 years old in good health and CMV-seronegative. Both conserved end residues are part of each CDR3. The D gene is left open where the match is weak.

CDR3nt: TGTGCCAGCAACCGCGACAGGGGTGGCAATCAGCCCCAGCATTTT
CDR3aa: CASNRDRGGNQPQHF
j_gene: TRBJ1-5
v_gene: TRBV2
d_gene: TRBD1

CDR3nt: TGCGCCAGCAGCCAATCTCTAGGCCGGGGCACTGAAGCTTTCTTT
CDR3aa: CASSQSLGRGTEAFF
j_gene: TRBJ1-1
v_gene: TRBV4-3
d_gene: -

CDR3nt: TGTGCCAGCTCACCACCGTTTGCCCCGGCGGGCACTGAAGCCTTCTTT
CDR3aa: CASSPPFAPAGTEAFF
j_gene: TRBJ1-1
v_gene: TRBV18
d_gene: -

CDR3nt: TGCGCCAGCAGCTCGATAACCGGAGATACGCAGTATTTT
CDR3aa: CASSSITGDTQYF
j_gene: TRBJ2-3
v_gene: TRBV5-1
d_gene: -

CDR3nt: TGTGCCAGCAGCTTGGCCGCGGGACTAGCGGGATCTGATACGCAGTATTTT
CDR3aa: CASSLAAGLAGSDTQYF
j_gene: TRBJ2-3
v_gene: TRBV5-6
d_gene: TRBD2

CDR3nt: TGTGCCAGCAGCGTGGAGGGGGCGCCCAAAAACATTCAGTACTTC
CDR3aa: CASSVEGAPKNIQYF
j_gene: TRBJ2-4
v_gene: TRBV9
d_gene: -

CDR3nt: TGTGCCAGCAGTGAATACTGGACTAGCGGGGGGAAAAATGAGCAGTTCTTC
CDR3aa: CASSEYWTSGGKNEQFF
j_gene: TRBJ2-1
v_gene: TRBV6-1
d_gene: TRBD2

CDR3nt: TGTGCCACCAGCAGAGATAAAGGGGGCGAAGAGACCCAGTACTTC
CDR3aa: CATSRDKGGEETQYF
j_gene: TRBJ2-5
v_gene: TRBV15
d_gene: TRBD1

CDR3nt: TGTGCCAGCAGCGGACCGGGACAGTTAGAAAAACTGTTTTTT
CDR3aa: CASSGPGQLEKLFF
j_gene: TRBJ1-4
v_gene: TRBV4-2
d_gene: TRBD1

CDR3nt: TGCGCCAGCAGCTCCCTACAGGGGGCGCGGGGGGCCAACGTCCTGACTTTC
CDR3aa: CASSSLQGARGANVLTF
j_gene: TRBJ2-6
v_gene: TRBV5-1
d_gene: TRBD1

CDR3nt: TGTGCCAGCAAAGAAGCAGGGGGCTCTGGAAACACCATATATTTT
CDR3aa: CASKEAGGSGNTIYF
j_gene: TRBJ1-3
v_gene: TRBV6-5
d_gene: TRBD1

CDR3nt: TGTGCCAGCAGTTCCCCCCGTCCGGCTAGCGGAGCCTACGAGCAGTACTTC
CDR3aa: CASSSPRPASGAYEQYF
j_gene: TRBJ2-7
v_gene: TRBV28
d_gene: TRBD2

CDR3nt: TGCGCCAGCAGCTTGGCGACAGATACGCAGTATTTT
CDR3aa: CASSLATDTQYF
j_gene: TRBJ2-3
v_gene: TRBV5-1
d_gene: -

CDR3nt: TGTGCCAGCAGCGTGCTACAGGGGGGGGGACAAGAGACCCAGTACTTC
CDR3aa: CASSVLQGGGQETQYF
j_gene: TRBJ2-5
v_gene: TRBV7-8
d_gene: -

CDR3nt: TGTGCCAGTAACCAAGGAGGGGGCACTCAAGAGACCCAGTACTTC
CDR3aa: CASNQGGGTQETQYF
j_gene: TRBJ2-5
v_gene: TRBV19
d_gene: -

CDR3nt: TGTGCCAGCAGTTTCGGGGACAGGGGGTACAATCAGCCCCAGCATTTT
CDR3aa: CASSFGDRGYNQPQHF
j_gene: TRBJ1-5
v_gene: TRBV5-5
d_gene: TRBD1

CDR3nt: TGTGCCAGCAGCCCTCGTCTGGATACGCAGTATTTT
CDR3aa: CASSPRLDTQYF
j_gene: TRBJ2-3
v_gene: TRBV5-6
d_gene: -

CDR3nt: TGCGCCAGCAGCTTGGGAGGGCTTGGGACCGGGGAGCTGTTTTTT
CDR3aa: CASSLGGLGTGELFF
j_gene: TRBJ2-2
v_gene: TRBV5-1
d_gene: -

CDR3nt: TGTGCCAGCAGTTACAGGGGTTCCAACAATGAGCAGTTCTTC
CDR3aa: CASSYRGSNNEQFF
j_gene: TRBJ2-1
v_gene: TRBV28
d_gene: TRBD1

CDR3nt: TGTGCCAGCAGCTTAGCACAGGGACGGGGCACAGATACGCAGTATTTT
CDR3aa: CASSLAQGRGTDTQYF
j_gene: TRBJ2-3
v_gene: TRBV7-6
d_gene: -

CDR3nt: TGTGCCAGCAGCTTGGATGGCAGGTACTACGAGCAGTACTTC
CDR3aa: CASSLDGRYYEQYF
j_gene: TRBJ2-7
v_gene: TRBV5-6
d_gene: -

CDR3nt: TGTGCCAGCATGCGGGACCGTGGTCAAGAGACCCAGTACTTC
CDR3aa: CASMRDRGQETQYF
j_gene: TRBJ2-5
v_gene: TRBV2
d_gene: -

CDR3nt: TGTGCCTGGAGTACACAGGGAACTGAGACCCAGTACTTC
CDR3aa: CAWSTQGTETQYF
j_gene: TRBJ2-5
v_gene: TRBV30
d_gene: -

CDR3nt: TGTGCCAGCAGTTTATTAGGCGGGACCTACGAGCAGTACTTC
CDR3aa: CASSLLGGTYEQYF
j_gene: TRBJ2-7
v_gene: TRBV28
d_gene: -

CDR3nt: TGCGCCAGCAGCTTGGAGGGACTAGCTGGGTCCTACGAGCAGTACTTC
CDR3aa: CASSLEGLAGSYEQYF
j_gene: TRBJ2-7
v_gene: TRBV5-1
d_gene: TRBD2

CDR3nt: TGTGCCAGCAGCTTGGGTGGAGGGCCCACTGAAGCTTTCTTT
CDR3aa: CASSLGGGPTEAFF
j_gene: TRBJ1-1
v_gene: TRBV5-4
d_gene: -